This T cell receptor (beta chain) was sequenced for a study of T cell repertoires in cytomegalovirus infection. Study summary: Public TCR beta signatures marked donors with CMV infection and the matching HLA. Whole-study findings and limits: Clonotype analysis showed dominance of the ex vivo response by HLA-C-restricted CMV-specific TCR beta clonotypes. Cumulative public TCR beta family frequency identified CMV carriers with the relevant HLA.

This clonotype has only a few counts. Its matching antigen is unknown. TCRdb reprocessed the reads with MiXCR, giving one entry per CDR3 protein. The sample holds over 450,000 distinct CDR3 sequences, around 10% seen once. The length of the CDR3 is 17 residues. V was trimmed by 1 base and J by 0 bases, leaving 13 bases between them. CDR1 is LNHDA, CDR2 SQIVND, per germline (reference sequence). This TCR derives from a human donor in good health (CMV status not recorded). Some clones in this sample may be carry-over from other donors' samples. The V and J genes are TRBV19 and TRBJ2-1; possibly TRBD1 for D (5 bases). Sample: PBMCs. The CDR3 loop is CASSIVPGDSSYNEQFF. In DNA form, the CDR3 reads TGTGCCAGTAGTATAGTCCCCGGTGACAGCTCCTACAATGAGCAGTTCTTC.